These 23 T cell receptor beta chains were sequenced from one sample in a study of cytomegalovirus exposure and HLA in healthy donors. Primers: 60 Vbeta forward and 13 Jbeta reverse. The assay was immunoSEQ multiplex PCR, and TCRdb's table has in-frame clones only and misses some. The table includes over 90,000 clones, 65% to 85% detected once. Material: PBMCs. The source of these receptors is a woman in her seventies in good health and CMV-seropositive.

CDR3 nucleotides: TGTGCCAGCTCACCAGGATTACAGGGGGCGTTCACCGGGGAGCTGTTTTTT. Translating it yields CASSPGLQGAFTGELFF. V gene TRBV18 combines with J gene TRBJ2-2, with 9 nucleotides matching TRBD1. CDR1 and CDR2 from the germline V gene are KGHSH and LQKENI. This CDR3 comprises 17 residues. V was clipped by 2 bases and J by 4 bases; unmatched bases: 8.

The DNA for the CDR3 is TGCGCCAGCAGCTTGGGGACAGGGTACACAGATACGCAGTATTTT. This translates into CASSLGTGYTDTQYF. The J gene is TRBJ2-3, the V gene TRBV5-1; 8 nucleotides line up with TRBD1. This CDR3 comprises 15 residues. The germline V gene has CDR1 SGHRS and CDR2 YFSETQ. Trimming took 0 bases from V and 2 from J; bases not matched to a gene: 2.

J is TRBJ2-1 and V is TRBV28, with a weak D call TRBD2 (5 bases). Germline CDR1 MDHEN, CDR2 SYDVKM. The length of the CDR3 is 13 residues. Between the trimmed V and J ends, which lost 4 bases and 6 bases, there was a span of 10 bases. The DNA of the CDR3 is TGTGCCAGCAGTTCGGACTCGATCAATGAGCAGTTCTTC. It yields the protein CASSSDSINEQFF.

V usage is TRBV10-2 and J usage is TRBJ2-5, with D perhaps matching TRBD2 (7 bases). Germline V CDR1 and CDR2: WSHSY, SAAADI. The CDR3 is made up of 13 amino acids. V gave up 4 bases and J gave up 4 bases, with 10 bases separating them. DNA for the CDR3: TGCGCCAGCAGTGGCGGGGGCCGAGAGACCCAGTACTTC. Translated, it gives CASSGGGRETQYF.

This sequence joins TRBV14 and TRBJ1-2; D not resolved. Germline V gene data show CDR1 as SGHDN and CDR2 as FVKESK. The CDR3 sequence is 12 residues long. Trimming stripped 2 bases from V and 2 bases from J, with 3 bases between. In nucleotides, the CDR3 is TGTGCCAGCAGCCAAACAAACTATGGCTACACCTTC. This gives the protein CASSQTNYGYTF.

The chain uses TRBV5-4 and TRBJ2-2; TRBD1 matches at 9 bases. V lost 4 bases, J lost 5 bases, and 12 bases stayed unmatched. Germline loops: CDR1 SGHNT, CDR2 YYREEE (reference sequence). The CDR3 covers 17 residues. DNA of the CDR3: TGTGCCAGCAGCACCAGAACACAGGGGGCGAGGACCGGGGAGCTGTTTTTT. This sequence encodes CASSTRTQGARTGELFF. Together with reference TRBV5-4 and TRBJ2-2, the CDR3 gives the full variable domain: ETGVTQSPTHLIKTRGQQVTLRCSSQSGHNTVSWYQQALGQGPQFIFQYYREEENGRGNFPPRFSGLQFPNYSSELNVNALELDDSALYLCASSTRTQGARTGELFFGEGSRLTVL.

The chain uses TRBV6-5 and TRBJ2-7; the D is unclear. Germline V lookup: CDR1 MNHEY, CDR2 SVGAGI. The germline V and J ends were trimmed by 6 bases and 2 bases, with 14 bases remaining between them. This CDR3 region has 14 residues. CDR3 protein: CASRVGLVAYEQYF. The DNA of the CDR3 is TGTGCCAGCAGGGTGGGTCTAGTGGCCTACGAGCAGTACTTC.

The chain uses TRBV5-1 and TRBJ2-3; possible D gene TRBD1, 6 bases. Germline loops: CDR1 SGHRS, CDR2 YFSETQ. V lost 0 bases and J lost 5, with 10 bases in between. The CDR3 covers 14 residues. The CDR3 region is CASSLAGVGDTQYF. CDR3 nucleotide sequence: TGCGCCAGCAGCTTGGCAGGGGTGGGAGATACGCAGTATTTT. Using reference TRBV5-1 and TRBJ2-3 for the parts outside the CDR3, the full variable domain is KAGVTQTPRYLIKTRGQQVTLSCSPISGHRSVSWYQQTPGQGLQFLFEYFSETQRNKGNFPGRFSGRQFSNSRSEMNVSTLELGDSALYLCASSLAGVGDTQYFGPGTRLTVL.

This rearrangement joins TRBV6-5 to TRBJ2-4; the D is unclear. V gave up 6 bases and J gave up 0 bases, with 9 bases separating them. The length of the CDR3 is 14 residues. The germline V gene has CDR1 MNHEY and CDR2 SVGAGI. Here the CDR3 reads CASSRDLAKNIQYF. CDR3 nucleotides: TGTGCCAGCAGCCGCGACTTAGCCAAAAACATTCAGTACTTC.

This clone has only one observation. Germline is not matched at one junction end, which may reflect a read error. The chain has TRBV4-1 and TRBJ2-1; D not resolved. Germline V gene lookup returns CDR1 MGHRA and CDR2 YSYEKL. CDR3 length: 15 amino acids. CDR3 in amino acids: CASSSLGYSNNEQFF. The CDR3 bases are TGCGCCAGCAGCTCACTCGGGTACTCCAACAATGAGCAGTTCTTC.

This clone was recorded only once. The V call is TRBV10-3, the J call TRBJ2-1, with 7 bases matching TRBD1. V trimming: 7 bases; J trimming: 7 bases; junction bases outside the gene matches: 10. The germline V gene encodes CDR1 ENHRY and CDR2 SYGVKD. The length of the CDR3 is 14 residues. The DNA of the CDR3 is TGTGCCATCACCCCGGGACAGCTAAAAAATGAGCAGTTCTTC. This gives the protein CAITPGQLKNEQFF.

V is TRBV5-5 and J is TRBJ2-7; 11 bases match TRBD2. The CDR3 contains 15 residues. CDR1 is SGHKS and CDR2 is YYEKEE in the germline V gene (reference sequence). V shed 4 bases and J 4 bases; nucleotides not matched to a gene: 7. For the CDR3, the DNA is TGTGCCAGCAGCCCTACTAGCGGGAGAGCGTACGAGCAGTACTTC. Protein: CASSPTSGRAYEQYF.

In this sample, this clone turned up a few times. In DNA, the CDR3 is TGTGCCAGCAGTCCCGGGGGGCGCTTCGGACAGCCCCAGCATTTT. Translating gives CASSPGGRFGQPQHF. This chain links TRBV27 with TRBJ1-5; possibly TRBD1 for D (6 bases). The CDR3 length is 15 residues. Trimming cost V 5 bases and J 7 bases, with 18 bases left between them. CDR1 MNHEY and CDR2 SMNVEV come from the germline V gene (reference sequence).

The V and J genes are TRBV7-2 and TRBJ1-5, with TRBD1 identical over 9 bases. Unmatched junction bases numbered 7, after V lost 3 bases and J lost 7 bases. CDR3 length equals 15 residues. CDR1 is SGHTA, CDR2 FQGNSA, per germline. In nucleotides, the CDR3 is TGTGCCAGCAGCTTCGGGACAGGGTTAGGGCAGCCCCAGCATTTT. Encoded protein: CASSFGTGLGQPQHF. Looking up the rest from reference TRBV7-2 and TRBJ1-5 gives the full variable domain: GAGVSQSPSNKVTEKGKDVELRCDPISGHTALYWYRQSLGQGLEFLIYFQGNSAPDKSGLPSDRFSAERTGGSVSTLTIQRTQQEDSAVYLCASSFGTGLGQPQHFGDGTRLSIL.

The chain is built from TRBV18 and TRBJ1-4; 9 positions match TRBD1. The CDR3 is made up of 14 amino acids. The J segment lost 6 bases and the V segment lost 5 bases, leaving 4 bases of the junction unmatched. Germline CDR1 KGHSH, CDR2 LQKENI. The CDR3 protein is CASSSRTGDEKLFF. DNA of the CDR3: TGTGCCAGCTCATCGCGGACAGGGGATGAAAAACTGTTTTTT. Combining the CDR3 with reference TRBV18 and TRBJ1-4 gives the whole variable domain NAGVMQNPRHLVRRRGQEARLRCSPMKGHSHVYWYRQLPEEGLKFMVYLQKENIIDESGMPKERFSAEFPKEGPSILRIQQVVRGDSAAYFCASSSRTGDEKLFFGSGTQLSVL.

The chain has TRBV10-1 and TRBJ2-7; 7 nucleotides agree with TRBD1. Trimming removed 0 bases from V and 6 bases from J; junction bases left unmatched: 5. This CDR3 has 14 residues. Per the germline V gene, CDR1 is WNHNN and CDR2 is SYGVQD (reference sequence). The CDR3 here is CASSESGQASEQYF. CDR3 sequence (DNA): TGCGCCAGCAGTGAGTCTGGACAGGCCTCCGAGCAGTACTTC.

The chain links TRBV5-1 to TRBJ2-1; D possibly corresponds to TRBD1 (7 bases). The V end lost 4 bases, the J end lost 1 base, and 12 bases lay between the germline ends. This CDR3 contains 15 residues. Germline assignment: CDR1 SGHRS and CDR2 YFSETQ. CDR3 nucleotide sequence: TGCGCCAGCAGCCCGGCGGGACAGTCCTACAATGAGCAGTTCTTC. This gives the protein CASSPAGQSYNEQFF.

The chain has TRBV7-3 and TRBJ2-1; D perhaps matches TRBD1 (5 bases). Germline CDR1 and CDR2: SGHTA and FQGTGA. V lost 5 bases and J 4 bases, leaving 15 bases between the germline ends. The CDR3 length is 15 residues. The CDR3 coding sequence is TGTGCCAGCAGCCCGCAGGGCGCCGGTTACAATGAGCAGTTCTTC. It encodes CASSPQGAGYNEQFF.

The CDR3 is CASSLAQGMGYGYTF. CDR3 DNA sequence: TGTGCCAGCAGCTTGGCACAGGGGATGGGCTATGGCTACACCTTC. The rearrangement joins TRBV5-4 to TRBJ1-2, with 7 bases that match TRBD1. The CDR3 spans 15 residues. Germline values: CDR1 SGHNT, CDR2 YYREEE (reference sequence). V shed 0 bases and J 4 bases; nucleotides not matched to a gene: 6.

A remark on this clone: The sample has other DNA sequences that encode this CDR3 too. This rearrangement joins TRBV19 to TRBJ1-5, with D maybe TRBD1 (6 bases). The CDR3 has 12 amino acids. Germline V gene sequence: CDR1 LNHDA, CDR2 SQIVND (reference sequence). The V end lost 2 bases, the J end lost 7 bases, and 6 bases lay between the germline ends. This CDR3 reads CASSIRGQPQHF. The DNA of the CDR3 is TGTGCCAGTAGTATAAGGGGGCAGCCCCAGCATTTT.

The V call is TRBV5-5, the J call TRBJ2-2, with 10 bases matching TRBD2. The germline gives CDR1 SGHKS, CDR2 YYEKEE (reference sequence). The V gene end was trimmed by 4 bases and the J gene end by 1 base; junction bases not matched to a gene: 4. The CDR3 length is 16 residues. CDR3 DNA sequence: TGTGCCAGCAGCGGAAGCGGGAGGGGGAACACCGGGGAGCTGTTTTTT. Translated, it gives CASSGSGRGNTGELFF.

CDR3 DNA sequence: TGTGCCATCAGTGAACCCGGACAGCGTTATGGCTACACCTTC. The encoded protein is CAISEPGQRYGYTF. The rearrangement uses TRBV10-3 and TRBJ1-2; D is perhaps TRBD1 (6 bases). V was clipped by 3 bases and J by 5 bases, with 13 bases between them. CDR1 and CDR2 (germline): ENHRY, SYGVKD. The CDR3 sequence is 14 residues long.

The chain has TRBV6-5 and TRBJ1-6; D is unclear. The V gene lost 0 bases and the J gene lost 7 bases, with 4 bases spanning the gap. In germline, CDR1 is MNHEY, CDR2 SVGAGI. The CDR3 is 13 amino acids. CDR3 nucleotide sequence: TGTGCCAGCAGTTACTCGGAGAATTCACCCCTCCACTTT. As protein: CASSYSENSPLHF.